What follows describes a single T cell receptor beta chain. Only a few counts were recorded for this clonotype. Its antigen is still unknown. No qualities accompany the bases; no much larger clone lies one base away. CDR1 and CDR2 were assigned from the germline V gene as SNHLY and FYNNEI. Spanning cysteine to phenylalanine, the CDR3 consists of 16 amino acids. Only CDR3 DNA remains: 48 bases, in frame from the first base. V drops 5 bases and J drops 3 bases, leaving 17 bases in between. Library preparation was by 5' RACE. Instrument on record: Illumina HiSeq 2500. A second PCR of roughly 7 to 11 cycles was performed with a sample-barcoded 5' primer and a J-beta primer mix. Each TCR beta cDNA molecule received a unique molecular identifier from a template-switch 5' adaptor carrying 12 random nucleotides. Each sample yielded at least 2.5 million CDR3-containing paired-end reads. The Mint cDNA synthesis kit, primed by a TRBC-specific oligonucleotide, was used to synthesize first-strand cDNA from all RNA. All cDNA was treated with uracil-DNA glycosylase and then went through a first 18-cycle PCR with the universal primers M1SS and BC2_uni_R. The study's processing was this. Each sample was normalized by randomly selecting 1 million high-quality reads, each carrying a distinct molecular identifier. Reads with shared molecular identifiers were discarded instead of being binned into consensus sequences. MiTCR, set to a Q25 quality threshold and the strictest error-elimination algorithm, was used for CDR3 identification, clonotype clustering and error correction. A nonparametric unseen species model using Euler transformation provided a lower-bound estimate of total TCR beta diversity. Using fastp trimming at Q25 and MiXCR clonotype assembly, TCRdb reanalyzed the public sequencing data and kept in-frame beta chains. Rows are combined by CDR3 protein, so each entry shows the most common genes and DNA. These V and J calls are TCRdb output, not the study's own analysis. The sample table holds hundreds of thousands of distinct CDR3 sequences, of which less than 25% were seen once. 8.5% to 9.5% of the sample belongs to the ten largest clones.

The data belong to a study of blood T cells in healthy people across ages (dated by TCRdb to 2015 to 2017). About the study as a whole: Template switching captured roughly one uniquely barcoded TCR beta cDNA molecule per two T cells in model experiments. Using deep sequencing normalized with unique cDNA molecular identifiers, the study measured how TCR beta repertoire diversity changes with age. Four age groups were formed from the donors: young (average approximately 17 years), middle-aged (around 39), aged (around 62) and long-lived (about 75). For two donors (one aged 18 to 29 and one aged 80 or older), the study analyzed two additional independent replicas of 1 million unique cDNA reads from the same blood draw.

Broad study findings and their caveats: Since profiling was done on bulk unsorted PBMCs, naive and antigen-experienced compartments could not be conclusively compared. As age increased, observed TCR beta diversity per million T cells dropped in a roughly linear way, and a significant reduction was already evident by age 40. The CMV infection status of donors was not known, potentially confounding age-related changes in expanded clonotypes. Compared with the aged group, the long-lived group had more naive CD4+ T cells, fewer expanded clones and increased TCR diversity, suggesting age selection. Total diversity estimates from one million sequenced T cells were considered lower bounds and underestimates. Observed TCR beta diversity correlated strongly with the percentage of naive T cells measured by flow cytometry.

Systemically healthy Caucasian individuals from Russia, around 38 in total and aged about 6 to 100 years, were included as donors. Around 9.8 milliliters of peripheral blood were collected from each donor into EDTA-treated Vacutainer tubes. Ficoll-Paque density-gradient centrifugation was used to isolate PBMCs, with at least 6.5 million per sample. Trizol reagent was used to extract total RNA from the PBMCs, yielding at least 5.5 micrograms per sample. Naive CD45RAhigh/CD27high T cell percentages were measured by flow cytometry on a PBMC aliquot from every donor. The same specimen was also included in a second study, on T cells of mothers and their children. The second study's authors report: The donors were nine systemically healthy Caucasian individuals, made up of three mothers and their six children. cDNA synthesis consumed the entire amount of extracted RNA, loaded at approximately 1.5 ug RNA in each 15 ul reaction. In the second PCR, sample barcodes and 2-4 random nucleotides were introduced via the M1S primer. More than 8 million TCR beta CDR3 reads were obtained from each mother, and roughly 3 million reads were obtained from each child. Thymic selection shapes the output of TCR recombination in a similar way in related and unrelated pairs, and inherited differences have a minor effect. Related mother-child pairs always showed normalized repertoire overlap that was slightly higher than in unrelated mother-child pairs, though the difference was never significant. With a sensitivity of 90 to 100 clones per million clonotypes, no persistent microchimeric T cell clones were detected. In the study, deep NGS was used to compare the TCR beta repertoires of mothers and children, and features distinguishing related mother-child pairs from unrelated individuals were sought. The mean age was roughly 44 +/- 4 years for the mothers and 11 +/- 4 years for the children. After adapters were ligated using NEBNext reagents, the libraries underwent 100+100 nt paired-end sequencing on an Illumina HiSeq 2000. Mother and child libraries were prepared a month apart and sequenced in separate runs to prevent cross-contamination. For each donor, somewhere between about 500,000 and 2,000,000 distinct TCR beta clonotypes were identified. Naive TCR beta clonotypes were estimated from low-frequency clonotypes matched to each donor's FACS-determined naive share, without sorting.

This sequence originates from a boy younger than 18 in good health. Recombination linked TRBV2 to TRBJ2-1, with a weak D call of TRBD2 (6 bases match). Input material: blood. CDR3 reads: CASSRSAAGNYNEQFF. The DNA is as follows: TGTGCCAGCAGTCGTTCCGCCGCGGGGAACTACAATGAGCAGTTCTTC.